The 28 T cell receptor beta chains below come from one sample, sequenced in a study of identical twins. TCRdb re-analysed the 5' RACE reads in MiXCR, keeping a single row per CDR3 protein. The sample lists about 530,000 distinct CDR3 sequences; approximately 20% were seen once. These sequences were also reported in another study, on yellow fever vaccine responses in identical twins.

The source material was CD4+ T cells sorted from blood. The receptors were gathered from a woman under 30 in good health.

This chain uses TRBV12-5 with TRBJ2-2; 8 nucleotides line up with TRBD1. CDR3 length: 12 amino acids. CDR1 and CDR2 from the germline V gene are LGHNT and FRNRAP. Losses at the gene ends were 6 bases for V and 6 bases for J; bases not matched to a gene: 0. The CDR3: CASGRGPGELFF. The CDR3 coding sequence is TGTGCTAGTGGCAGGGGGCCCGGGGAGCTGTTTTTT. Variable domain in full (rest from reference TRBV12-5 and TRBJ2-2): DARVTQTPRHKVTEMGQEVTMRCQPILGHNTVFWYRQTMMQGLELLAYFRNRAPLDDSGMPKDRFSAEMPDATLATLKIQPSEPRDSAVYFCASGRGPGELFFGEGSRLTVL.

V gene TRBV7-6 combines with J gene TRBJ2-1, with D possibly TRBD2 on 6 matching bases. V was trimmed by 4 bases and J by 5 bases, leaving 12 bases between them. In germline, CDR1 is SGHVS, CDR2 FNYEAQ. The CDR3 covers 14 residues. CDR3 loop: CASSSLGGNNEQFF. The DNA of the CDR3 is TGTGCCAGCAGCTCCCTCGGCGGGAACAATGAGCAGTTCTTC.

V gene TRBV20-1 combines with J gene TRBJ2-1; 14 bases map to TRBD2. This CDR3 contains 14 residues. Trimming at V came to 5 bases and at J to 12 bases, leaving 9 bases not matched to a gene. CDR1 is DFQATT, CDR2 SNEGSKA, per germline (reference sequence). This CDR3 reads CSAVGLAGVIVQFF. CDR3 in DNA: TGCAGTGCTGTGGGACTAGCGGGAGTTATCGTGCAGTTCTTC.

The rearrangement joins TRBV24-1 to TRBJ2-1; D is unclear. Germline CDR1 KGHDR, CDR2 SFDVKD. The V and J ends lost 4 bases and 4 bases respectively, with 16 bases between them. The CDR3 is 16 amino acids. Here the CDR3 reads CATSEFSPKGYNEQFF. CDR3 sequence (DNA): TGTGCCACCAGTGAGTTTAGCCCCAAAGGTTACAATGAGCAGTTCTTC.

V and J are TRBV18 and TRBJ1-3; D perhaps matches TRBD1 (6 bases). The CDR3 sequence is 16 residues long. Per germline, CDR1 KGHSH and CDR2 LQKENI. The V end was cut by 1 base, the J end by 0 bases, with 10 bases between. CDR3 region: CASSPLPGDSGNTIYF. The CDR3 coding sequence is TGTGCCAGCTCACCACTTCCAGGGGACTCTGGAAACACCATATATTTT. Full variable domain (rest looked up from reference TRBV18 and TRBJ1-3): NAGVMQNPRHLVRRRGQEARLRCSPMKGHSHVYWYRQLPEEGLKFMVYLQKENIIDESGMPKERFSAEFPKEGPSILRIQQVVRGDSAAYFCASSPLPGDSGNTIYFGEGSWLTVV.

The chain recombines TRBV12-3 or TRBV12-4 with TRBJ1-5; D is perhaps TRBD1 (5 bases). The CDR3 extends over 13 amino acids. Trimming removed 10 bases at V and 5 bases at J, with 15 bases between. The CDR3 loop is CATSPGRDQPQHF. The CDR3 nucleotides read TGTGCCACCTCTCCGGGCAGGGATCAGCCCCAGCATTTT.

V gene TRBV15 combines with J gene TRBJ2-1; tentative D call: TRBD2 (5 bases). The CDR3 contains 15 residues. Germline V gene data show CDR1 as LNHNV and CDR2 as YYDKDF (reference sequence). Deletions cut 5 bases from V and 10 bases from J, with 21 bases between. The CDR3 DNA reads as TGTGCCACCAGCGCCGGACTGGGGATAGGAGGCGAGCAGTTCTTC. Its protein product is CATSAGLGIGGEQFF.

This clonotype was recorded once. CDR3 sequence reads: CSDSPSGVNTGELFF. CDR3 DNA: TGCAGCGACTCTCCTAGCGGGGTAAACACCGGGGAGCTGTTTTTT. The chain has TRBV29-1 and TRBJ2-2, with TRBD2 matching 9 bases. Germline V gives CDR1 SQVTM, CDR2 ANQGSEA. Unmatched junction bases numbered 8, after V lost 7 bases and J lost 2 bases. CDR3 size: 15 residues.

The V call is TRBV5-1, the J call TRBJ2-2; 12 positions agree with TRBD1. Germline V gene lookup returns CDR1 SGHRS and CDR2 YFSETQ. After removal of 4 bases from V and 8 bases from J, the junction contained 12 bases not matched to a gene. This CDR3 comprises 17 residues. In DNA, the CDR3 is TGCGCCAGCAGCCCCCCCCCGGGACAGGGGGCTCGTGGGGAGCTGTTTTTT. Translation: CASSPPPGQGARGELFF.

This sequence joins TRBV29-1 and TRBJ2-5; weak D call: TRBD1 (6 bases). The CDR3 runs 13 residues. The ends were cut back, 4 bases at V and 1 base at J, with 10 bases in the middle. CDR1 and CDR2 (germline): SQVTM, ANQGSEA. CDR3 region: CSVGHRAQETQYF. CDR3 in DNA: TGCAGCGTTGGGCACAGGGCCCAAGAGACCCAGTACTTC.

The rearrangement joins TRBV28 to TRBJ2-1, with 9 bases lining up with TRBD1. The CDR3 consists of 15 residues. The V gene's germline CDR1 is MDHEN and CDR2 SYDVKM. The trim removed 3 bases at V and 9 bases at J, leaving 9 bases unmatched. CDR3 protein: CASSFRDRVVSEQFF. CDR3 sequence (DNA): TGTGCCAGCAGTTTTAGGGACAGGGTCGTTAGTGAGCAGTTCTTC.

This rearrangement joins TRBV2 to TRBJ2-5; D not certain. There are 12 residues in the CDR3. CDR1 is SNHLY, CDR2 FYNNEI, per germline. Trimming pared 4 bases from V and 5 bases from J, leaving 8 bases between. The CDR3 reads CASSVSRETQYF. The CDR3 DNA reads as TGTGCCAGCAGTGTGAGTAGGGAGACCCAGTACTTC. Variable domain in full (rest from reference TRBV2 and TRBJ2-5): EPEVTQTPSHQVTQMGQEVILRCVPISNHLYFYWYRQILGQKVEFLVSFYNNEISEKSEIFDDQFSVERPDGSNFTLKIRSTKLEDSAMYFCASSVSRETQYFGPGTRLLVL.

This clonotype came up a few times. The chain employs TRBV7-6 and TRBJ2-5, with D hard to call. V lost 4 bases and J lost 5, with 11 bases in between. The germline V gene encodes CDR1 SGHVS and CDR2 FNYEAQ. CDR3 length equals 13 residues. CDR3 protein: CASSSSRMETQYF. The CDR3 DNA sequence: TGTGCCAGCAGCTCCTCGAGGATGGAGACCCAGTACTTC.

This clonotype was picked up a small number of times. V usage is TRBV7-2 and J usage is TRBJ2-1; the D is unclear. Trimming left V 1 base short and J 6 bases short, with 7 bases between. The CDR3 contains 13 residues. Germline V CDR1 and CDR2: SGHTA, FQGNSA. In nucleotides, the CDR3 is TGTGCCAGCAGCTTAGTGAGCCCCAATGAGCAGTTCTTC. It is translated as CASSLVSPNEQFF. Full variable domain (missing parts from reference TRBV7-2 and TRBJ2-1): GAGVSQSPSNKVTEKGKDVELRCDPISGHTALYWYRQSLGQGLEFLIYFQGNSAPDKSGLPSDRFSAERTGGSVSTLTIQRTQQEDSAVYLCASSLVSPNEQFFGPGTRLTVL.

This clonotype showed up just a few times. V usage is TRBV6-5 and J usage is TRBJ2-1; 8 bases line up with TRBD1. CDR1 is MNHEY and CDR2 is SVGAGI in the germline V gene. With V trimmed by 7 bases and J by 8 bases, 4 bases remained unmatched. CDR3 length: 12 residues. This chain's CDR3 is CASKQGAHEQFF. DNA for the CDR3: TGTGCCAGCAAGCAGGGGGCACATGAGCAGTTCTTC.

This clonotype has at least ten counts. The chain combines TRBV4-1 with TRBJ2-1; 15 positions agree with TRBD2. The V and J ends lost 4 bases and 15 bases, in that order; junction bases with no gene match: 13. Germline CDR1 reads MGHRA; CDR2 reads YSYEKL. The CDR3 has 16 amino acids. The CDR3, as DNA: TGCGCCAGCAGCCGGATACCGGGACTAGCGGGAGGTGGGGGGTTCTTC. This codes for CASSRIPGLAGGGGFF.

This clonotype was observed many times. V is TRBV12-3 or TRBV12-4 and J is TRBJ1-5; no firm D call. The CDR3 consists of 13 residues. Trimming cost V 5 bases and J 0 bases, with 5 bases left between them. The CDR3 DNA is TGTGCCAGCAGTGGCTATAGCAATCAGCCCCAGCATTTT. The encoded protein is CASSGYSNQPQHF.

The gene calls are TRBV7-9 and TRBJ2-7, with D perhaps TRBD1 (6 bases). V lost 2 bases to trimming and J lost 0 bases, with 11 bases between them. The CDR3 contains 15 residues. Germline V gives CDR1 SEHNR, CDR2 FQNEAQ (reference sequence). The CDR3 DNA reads TGTGCCAGCAGCTTATCCCAGGGGAGCTCCTACGAGCAGTACTTC. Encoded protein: CASSLSQGSSYEQYF.

CDR3 bases: TGCAGTGCTATAGTTGGCACCATGGACAATCAGCCCCAGCATTTT. Translating it yields CSAIVGTMDNQPQHF. V gene TRBV20-1 combines with J gene TRBJ1-5; no firm D call. V lost 4 bases and J 3 bases, leaving 16 bases between the germline ends. The V gene's germline CDR1 is DFQATT and CDR2 SNEGSKA (reference sequence). CDR3 length: 15 residues.

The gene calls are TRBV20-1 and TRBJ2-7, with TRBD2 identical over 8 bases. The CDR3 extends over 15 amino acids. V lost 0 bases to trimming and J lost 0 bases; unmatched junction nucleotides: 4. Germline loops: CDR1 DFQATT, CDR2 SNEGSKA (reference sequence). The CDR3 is CSARDSGASSYEQYV. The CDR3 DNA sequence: TGCAGTGCTAGAGATAGCGGGGCGAGCTCCTACGAGCAGTACGTC.

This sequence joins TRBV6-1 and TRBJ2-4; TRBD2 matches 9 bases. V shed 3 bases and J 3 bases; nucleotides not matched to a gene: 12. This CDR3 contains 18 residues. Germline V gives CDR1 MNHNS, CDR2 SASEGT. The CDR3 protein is CASSDRLAEALLKNIQYF. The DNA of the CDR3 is TGTGCCAGCAGTGATAGACTAGCGGAGGCCTTGCTCAAAAACATTCAGTACTTC.

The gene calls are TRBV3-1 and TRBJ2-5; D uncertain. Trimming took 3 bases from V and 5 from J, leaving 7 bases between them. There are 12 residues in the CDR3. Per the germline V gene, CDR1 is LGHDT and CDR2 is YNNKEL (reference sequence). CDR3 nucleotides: TGTGCCAGCAGCCAGAGTGGGGAGACCCAGTACTTC. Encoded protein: CASSQSGETQYF.

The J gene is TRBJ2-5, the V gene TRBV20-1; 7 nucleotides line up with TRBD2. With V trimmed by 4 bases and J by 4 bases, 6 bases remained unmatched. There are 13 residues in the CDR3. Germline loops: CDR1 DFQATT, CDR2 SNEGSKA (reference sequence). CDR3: CSANPGLTETQYF. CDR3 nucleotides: TGCAGTGCTAATCCGGGACTAACAGAGACCCAGTACTTC.

In nucleotides, the CDR3 is TGCAGTGCTAGGGCTGGGACATACAATGAGCAGTTCTTC. This encodes CSARAGTYNEQFF. The rearrangement uses TRBV20-1 and TRBJ2-1; tentative D call: TRBD1 (6 bases). The germline V gene encodes CDR1 DFQATT and CDR2 SNEGSKA (reference sequence). The V end lost 3 bases, the J end lost 4 bases, and 10 bases lay between the germline ends. The CDR3 is 13 amino acids.

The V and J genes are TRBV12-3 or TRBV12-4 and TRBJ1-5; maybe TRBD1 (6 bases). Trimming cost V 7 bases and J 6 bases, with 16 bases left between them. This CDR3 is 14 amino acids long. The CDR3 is CASTNLGAGQPQHF. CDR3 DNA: TGTGCCAGCACTAACCTGGGGGCAGGTCAGCCCCAGCATTTT.

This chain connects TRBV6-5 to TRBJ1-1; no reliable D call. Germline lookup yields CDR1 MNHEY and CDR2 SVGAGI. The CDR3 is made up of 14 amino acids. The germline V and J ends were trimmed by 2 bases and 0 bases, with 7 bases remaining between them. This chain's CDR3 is CASSYLRVNTEAFF. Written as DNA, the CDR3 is TGTGCCAGCAGTTACCTCCGGGTGAACACTGAAGCTTTCTTT.

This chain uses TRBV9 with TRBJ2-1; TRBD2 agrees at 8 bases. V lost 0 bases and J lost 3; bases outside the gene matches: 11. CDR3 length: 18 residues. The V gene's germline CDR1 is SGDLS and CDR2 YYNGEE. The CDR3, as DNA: TGTGCCAGCAGCGTAGGAAAAACTAGCGGAGGGGTCTACAATGAGCAGTTCTTC. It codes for CASSVGKTSGGVYNEQFF.

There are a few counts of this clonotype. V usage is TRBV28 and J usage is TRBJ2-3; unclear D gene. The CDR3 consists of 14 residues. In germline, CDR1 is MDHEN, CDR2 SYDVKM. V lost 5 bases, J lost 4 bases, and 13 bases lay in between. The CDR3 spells CASSPPASPDTQYF. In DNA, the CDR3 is TGTGCCAGCAGTCCCCCGGCAAGTCCAGATACGCAGTATTTT.